The 30 T cell receptor beta chains given below trace back to one sample, sequenced in a study of cytomegalovirus exposure and HLA in healthy donors. PCR used 60 Vbeta primers and 13 Jbeta primers. Clones were read by immunoSEQ multiplex PCR, and TCRdb kept only the in-frame ones, dropping some. Among some 150,000 clones listed, around 60% were seen once. The sequencing sample was made of PBMCs. The receptors were sampled from an older woman in good health and CMV-seropositive.

V is TRBV1 and J is TRBJ2-7; the table gives TRBD2 as D, unverified against the DNA. TRBV1 is described as a pseudogene. This CDR3 has 16 amino acids. Here the CDR3 DNA reads TGCACCAGCAGCCACTCGGGACTAGCGGGTGTCCACGAGCAGTACTTC. This codes for CTSSHSGLAGVHEQYF.

This clone was seen more than once but under ten times. V gene TRBV30 combines with J gene TRBJ2-1; D not resolved. CDR1 GTSNPN and CDR2 SVGIG come from the germline V gene (reference sequence). The length of the CDR3 is 15 residues. Trimming removed 0 bases at V and 3 bases at J, with 12 bases between. CDR3 in amino acids: CAWSVYFNLYNEQFF. CDR3 sequence (DNA): TGTGCCTGGAGTGTGTACTTTAATCTCTACAATGAGCAGTTCTTC.

This chain connects TRBV7-2 to TRBJ2-7; TRBD2 matches 9 bases. Germline V CDR1 and CDR2: SGHTA, FQGNSA. The CDR3 extends over 14 amino acids. The ends lost 5 bases at V and 4 bases at J; junction bases unmatched: 6. Here the CDR3 reads CASSLLGLAYEQYF. Written as DNA, the CDR3 is TGTGCCAGCAGCCTCCTGGGACTAGCTTACGAGCAGTACTTC.

V and J are TRBV7-9 and TRBJ1-3; no definite D call. The CDR3 has 12 amino acids. Deletions cut 2 bases from V and 9 bases from J, with 8 bases between. Germline V gives CDR1 SEHNR, CDR2 FQNEAQ (reference sequence). The DNA for the CDR3 is TGTGCCAGCAGCTTACCCGGAGGCACCATATATTTT. Its protein is CASSLPGGTIYF.

This rearrangement joins TRBV10-3 to TRBJ2-1; 12 nucleotides agree with TRBD1. The CDR3 length is 13 residues. From germline, CDR1 is ENHRY and CDR2 SYGVKD. After removal of 6 bases from V and 6 bases from J, the junction contained 0 bases not matched to a gene. The CDR3 here is CAIRGQGANEQFF. The CDR3 coding sequence is TGTGCCATCAGGGGACAGGGGGCCAATGAGCAGTTCTTC.

There are a few counts of this clone. The chain joins TRBV4-2 to TRBJ2-1; the match to TRBD2 covers 8 bases. Germline CDR1 is LGHNA and CDR2 is YNFKEQ. This CDR3 comprises 16 residues. J lost 3 bases, V lost 1 base, and 5 bases had no gene match. The CDR3 region has the DNA TGTGCCAGCAGCCAAGCACTAGCGGAAATCTACAATGAGCAGTTCTTC. This gives the protein CASSQALAEIYNEQFF.

The CDR3, as DNA: TGTGCCAGCAGTCTCCAGGCAGGGTTCGGAGGCTACACCTTC. Amino acids: CASSLQAGFGGYTF. The chain employs TRBV27 and TRBJ1-2, with D perhaps matching TRBD1 (5 bases). The germline V and J ends were trimmed by 5 bases and 8 bases, with 18 bases remaining between them. This CDR3 is 14 amino acids long. Looked up from germline, CDR1 is MNHEY and CDR2 is SMNVEV (reference sequence).

The gene calls are TRBV27 and TRBJ2-6; D is possibly TRBD1 (5 bases). The germline V gene encodes CDR1 MNHEY and CDR2 SMNVEV (reference sequence). The germline V and J ends were trimmed by 8 bases and 0 bases, with 20 bases remaining between them. This CDR3 contains 18 residues. This chain's CDR3 is CASGLVRDSRSGANVLTF. The CDR3 nucleotides read TGTGCCAGCGGGTTGGTTAGAGACAGCCGCTCTGGGGCCAACGTCCTGACTTTC. Supplemented by reference TRBV27 and TRBJ2-6, the full variable domain reads EAQVTQNPRYLITVTGKKLTVTCSQNMNHEYMSWYRQDPGLGLRQIYYSMNVEVTDKGDVPEGYKVSRKEKRNFPLILESPSPNQTSLYFCASGLVRDSRSGANVLTFGAGSRLTVL.

The rearrangement uses TRBV28 and TRBJ2-2; 8 positions agree with TRBD2. V was clipped by 6 bases and J by 6 bases; unmatched bases: 15. Germline-derived CDR1 and CDR2 are MDHEN and SYDVKM. The CDR3 runs to 17 residues. The CDR3 here is CASRRQLAAQTSGELFF. The DNA for the CDR3 is TGTGCCAGCAGACGACAACTAGCGGCTCAGACGTCCGGGGAGCTGTTTTTT.

Remarks on this clone: Other DNA sequences in this specimen translate into the identical CDR3. The V and J genes are TRBV30 and TRBJ2-2; no firm D call. This CDR3 region has 12 residues. Trimming removed 3 bases from V and 1 base from J, with 3 bases in between. Germline V gene lookup returns CDR1 GTSNPN and CDR2 SVGIG (reference sequence). For the CDR3, the DNA is TGTGCCTGGAGCGGGAACACCGGGGAGCTGTTTTTT. Its protein is CAWSGNTGELFF. Variable domain in full (rest from reference TRBV30 and TRBJ2-2): SQTIHQWPATLVQPVGSPLSLECTVEGTSNPNLYWYRQAAGRGLQLLFYSVGIGQISSEVPQNLSASRPQDRQFILSSKKLLLSDSGFYLCAWSGNTGELFFGEGSRLTVL.

The rearrangement uses TRBV7-3 and TRBJ2-3; the match to TRBD2 covers 9 bases. With V trimmed by 5 bases and J by 0 bases, 3 bases remained unmatched. The CDR3 extends over 15 amino acids. CDR1 and CDR2 (germline): SGHTA, FQGTGA. CDR3 loop: CASSRLAGSTDTQYF. In DNA, the CDR3 is TGTGCCAGCAGCCGTCTAGCGGGGAGCACAGATACGCAGTATTTT.

The chain employs TRBV18 and TRBJ2-7; 9 positions match TRBD2. CDR1 and CDR2 from the germline V gene are KGHSH and LQKENI. The junction had 3 bases not matched to a gene; V was cut back by 4 bases and J by 2 bases. This CDR3 region has 14 residues. CDR3 sequence reads: CASSRTSEAYEQYF. In nucleotides, the CDR3 is TGTGCCAGCTCACGGACTAGCGAGGCCTACGAGCAGTACTTC.

This chain connects TRBV28 to TRBJ1-1, with TRBD1 identical over 7 bases. This CDR3 is 15 amino acids long. Germline V CDR1 and CDR2: MDHEN, SYDVKM. V was pared by 5 bases and J by 3 bases, with 9 bases of the junction left unmatched. Here the CDR3 DNA reads TGTGCCAGCAGTGGGACGGGACAGCTCTACACTGAAGCTTTCTTT. Translated: CASSGTGQLYTEAFF.

The table lists this clone with a few counts. The CDR3 nucleotides read TGTGCCAGCAGCTTATTGGGCACCTACACAGATACGCAGTATTTT. Translating it yields CASSLLGTYTDTQYF. This chain joins TRBV5-4 and TRBJ2-3; D uncertain. The germline V gene has CDR1 SGHNT and CDR2 YYREEE (reference sequence). Trimming left V 2 bases short and J 2 bases short, with 12 bases between. This CDR3 spans 15 amino acids.

The chain combines TRBV2 with TRBJ1-1, with 8 bases lining up with TRBD1. Losses at the gene ends were 6 bases for V and 1 base for J; bases not matched to a gene: 1. The CDR3 extends over 13 amino acids. Germline-derived CDR1 and CDR2 are SNHLY and FYNNEI. CDR3 sequence: CASSDRGNTEAFF. The CDR3 DNA follows: TGTGCCAGCAGCGACAGGGGGAACACTGAAGCTTTCTTT.

V gene TRBV5-1 combines with J gene TRBJ1-2; tentative D call: TRBD1 (5 bases). V was trimmed by 0 bases and J by 5 bases, leaving 8 bases between them. This CDR3 is built from 13 residues. Looked up from germline, CDR1 is SGHRS and CDR2 is YFSETQ. This CDR3 is CASSLEGRYGYTF. The DNA of the CDR3 is TGCGCCAGCAGCTTGGAGGGGCGGTATGGCTACACCTTC.

V is TRBV5-1 and J is TRBJ2-7; 8 bases align to TRBD2. V gave up 7 bases and J gave up 3 bases; unmatched junction bases: 6. CDR1 and CDR2 from the germline V gene are SGHRS and YFSETQ. CDR3 length: 13 residues. This CDR3 is CASSPGGGYEQYF. CDR3 DNA: TGCGCCAGCTCCCCCGGGGGGGGCTACGAGCAGTACTTC.

This clone was seen a few times. V usage is TRBV6-1 and J usage is TRBJ2-7; D remains unclear. Germline CDR1 is MNHNS and CDR2 is SASEGT. The V and J ends lost 7 bases and 3 bases respectively, with 10 bases between them. This CDR3 has 12 residues. The CDR3 here is CASKRGFYEQYF. CDR3 bases: TGTGCCAGCAAGCGAGGTTTCTACGAGCAGTACTTC.

V and J are TRBV13 and TRBJ2-2; weak D call: TRBD2 (5 bases). This CDR3 is built from 16 residues. V was trimmed by 5 bases and J by 0 bases, leaving 13 bases between them. The germline V gene encodes CDR1 PRHDT and CDR2 FYEKMQ (reference sequence). The CDR3 here is CASSQPSGSNTGELFF. The CDR3 region has the DNA TGTGCCAGCAGCCAACCCAGCGGCTCGAACACCGGGGAGCTGTTTTTT.

The chain joins TRBV9 to TRBJ1-5; no clear D gene. The germline V and J ends were trimmed by 0 bases and 1 base, with 11 bases remaining between them. Per the germline V gene, CDR1 is SGDLS and CDR2 is YYNGEE. This CDR3 is built from 16 residues. CDR3 in amino acids: CASSVGPFRSNQPQHF. CDR3 sequence (DNA): TGTGCCAGCAGCGTAGGCCCGTTCAGGAGCAATCAGCCCCAGCATTTT. The full variable domain, rest sourced from reference TRBV9 and TRBJ1-5, is DSGVTQTPKHLITATGQRVTLRCSPRSGDLSVYWYQQSLDQGLQFLIQYYNGEERAKGNILERFSAQQFPDLHSELNLSSLELGDSALYFCASSVGPFRSNQPQHFGDGTRLSIL.

This clone was seen more than once but under ten times. The chain joins TRBV6-6 to TRBJ1-4; D is possibly TRBD1 (5 bases). The germline gives CDR1 MNHNY, CDR2 SVGAGI (reference sequence). The CDR3 consists of 13 residues. V was pared by 6 bases and J by 6 bases, with 11 bases between. This chain's CDR3 is CASRFDSYEKLFF. In nucleotides, the CDR3 is TGTGCCAGCAGATTTGACAGTTATGAAAAACTGTTTTTT.

The chain carries TRBV29-1 and TRBJ2-7, with TRBD2 matching over 8 bases. The length of the CDR3 is 13 residues. Germline-derived CDR1 and CDR2 are SQVTM and ANQGSEA. The V and J ends lost 6 bases and 1 base, in that order; junction bases with no gene match: 5. The chain's CDR3 is CSVALADSYEQYF. CDR3 nucleotides: TGCAGCGTGGCACTAGCGGATTCCTACGAGCAGTACTTC.

Only a few counts were recorded for this clone. This chain joins TRBV5-1 and TRBJ2-2, with TRBD2 identical over 7 bases. The CDR3 runs to 16 residues. V lost 4 bases, J lost 5 bases, and 11 bases stayed unmatched. Germline lookup yields CDR1 SGHRS and CDR2 YFSETQ. The CDR3 sequence: CASSREAFTPTGELFF. DNA for the CDR3: TGCGCCAGCAGCCGGGAGGCATTTACACCGACCGGGGAGCTGTTTTTT.

The rearrangement joins TRBV12-5 to TRBJ2-1; D gene ambiguous. Trimming cost V 4 bases and J 4 bases, with 11 bases left between them. CDR1 is LGHNT, CDR2 FRNRAP, per germline. CDR3 length equals 14 residues. CDR3 protein: CASGSPRLYNEQFF. As DNA, the CDR3 is TGTGCTAGTGGTTCCCCCCGACTTTACAATGAGCAGTTCTTC.

This rearrangement joins TRBV25-1 to TRBJ1-2, with 10 nucleotides matching TRBD1. CDR3 length: 14 amino acids. V trimming: 6 bases; J trimming: 4 bases; junction bases outside the gene matches: 5. Looked up from germline, CDR1 is MGHDK and CDR2 is SYGVNS. CDR3 nucleotides: TGTGCCAGCAGATCGACAGGGGGCGGCTATGGCTACACCTTC. Its protein product is CASRSTGGGYGYTF.

This clone was counted a few times. The gene calls are TRBV10-3 and TRBJ1-1; TRBD1 matches 12 bases. V lost 3 bases, J lost 5 bases, and 7 bases stayed unmatched. The CDR3 extends over 16 amino acids. CDR1 ENHRY and CDR2 SYGVKD come from the germline V gene. CDR3 nucleotide sequence: TGTGCCATCAGTGAAGGGACAGGGGGCGCGCGAACTGAAGCTTTCTTT. Encoded protein: CAISEGTGGARTEAFF.

V gene TRBV23-1 combines with J gene TRBJ1-1, with TRBD1 matching 7 bases. TRBV23-1 qualifies as an ORF whose function is uncertain. V was clipped by 7 bases and J by 6 bases; unmatched bases: 14. CDR3 length: 15 residues. In DNA form, the CDR3 reads TGCGCCAGCACGGAAAGCCCGGGACAGACCCCTGAAGCTTTCTTT. Amino acid sequence: CASTESPGQTPEAFF.

The chain recombines TRBV4-3 with TRBJ2-2, with 8 positions matching TRBD2. Germline CDR1 LGHNA, CDR2 YSLEER. The CDR3 length is 16 residues. The J segment lost 1 base and the V segment lost 8 bases, leaving 9 bases of the junction unmatched. The CDR3 is CASAPGLAGNTGELFF. For the CDR3, the DNA is TGCGCCAGCGCCCCGGGGCTAGCGGGGAACACCGGGGAGCTGTTTTTT.

J is TRBJ2-7 and V is TRBV4-2; 7 bases fit TRBD2. Trimming removed 0 bases from V and 1 base from J; junction bases left unmatched: 12. Germline V lookup: CDR1 LGHNA, CDR2 YNFKEQ. The length of the CDR3 is 18 residues. The CDR3 here is CASSQDTPTAGLSYEQYF. In nucleotides, the CDR3 is TGTGCCAGCAGCCAAGACACGCCCACAGCGGGACTATCCTACGAGCAGTACTTC.

In this sample, this clone turned up a few times. This sequence joins TRBV27 and TRBJ2-7; 8 bases align to TRBD2. The CDR3 spans 14 residues. V shed 3 bases, J shed 6 bases, and the junction held 7 bases outside the gene matches. CDR1 is MNHEY, CDR2 SMNVEV, per germline (reference sequence). CDR3 sequence: CASSFRLAGSEQYF. For the CDR3, the DNA is TGTGCCAGCAGTTTTCGCCTAGCGGGTTCCGAGCAGTACTTC.